This T cell receptor (beta chain) was captured by sequencing in a study of T cell responses to AZD1222 COVID-19 vaccine. CDR1 and CDR2 from the germline V gene are SEHNR and FQNEAQ (reference sequence). This CDR3 has 11 amino acids. Between the trimmed V and J ends, which lost 5 bases and 5 bases, there was a span of 6 bases. Generated by immunoSEQ multiplex PCR, the TCRdb table keeps only in-frame clones and is missing some. Of about 97,000 clones in the sample, 75% to 90% were seen once. This sample comprised peripheral blood, obtained on day 0 of AZD1222 vaccination. The clonotype was recovered from an adult in good health. The gene calls are TRBV7-9 and TRBJ2-5; D remains ambiguous. CDR3 sequence reads: CASSHTETQYF. DNA for the CDR3: TGTGCCAGCAGCCACACGGAGACCCAGTACTTC.